Following are 3 T cell receptor beta chains from one sample sequenced in a study of CD8 T cells in ankylosing spondylitis. TCRdb used MiXCR to reprocess the 5' RACE reads, holding one entry per CDR3 protein. The sample lists some 270,000 distinct CDR3 sequences, 15% to 20% occurring once. The sample taken for sequencing was blood, either unsorted or a sorted T cell fraction (not recorded which). Every receptor here comes from a male donor with ankylosing spondylitis or in good health (not recorded which).

V is TRBV20-1 and J is TRBJ1-5, with 9 bases fitting TRBD1. The V gene end was trimmed by 6 bases and the J gene end by 5 bases; junction bases not matched to a gene: 2. From germline, CDR1 is DFQATT and CDR2 SNEGSKA (reference sequence). The CDR3 is 12 amino acids. The CDR3 loop reads CSAWTGDQPQHF. The CDR3 DNA is TGCAGTGCGTGGACAGGGGATCAGCCCCAGCATTTT.

The chain links TRBV12-3 or TRBV12-4 to TRBJ2-1; 10 bases fit TRBD2. Losses at the gene ends were 7 bases for V and 8 bases for J; bases not matched to a gene: 14. The CDR3 has 16 amino acids. The CDR3 loop reads CASILGGGLAGDEQFF. DNA for the CDR3: TGTGCCAGCATCTTGGGAGGTGGGCTAGCGGGAGATGAGCAGTTCTTC.

The V call is TRBV12-3 or TRBV12-4, the J call TRBJ2-1; a possible D gene is TRBD1 (6 bases). This CDR3 is 12 amino acids long. V was shortened by 6 bases and J by 5 bases, with 8 bases between the two germline ends. CDR3 in DNA: TGTGCCAGCAGGGGGGCAAACAATGAGCAGTTCTTC. It yields the protein CASRGANNEQFF.